The T cell receptor beta chain described here comes from a study of blood T cell repertoires in COVID-19. Only in-frame clones appear in the TCRdb table, and some are missing; sequencing was by immunoSEQ multiplex PCR. Of 350,000 to 400,000 clones in the sample, around 92% were seen once. V was pared by 4 bases and J by 5 bases, with 16 bases between. This CDR3 comprises 16 residues. Per germline, CDR1 SGHRS and CDR2 YFSETQ. Sequenced sample: peripheral blood. The rearrangement joins TRBV5-1 to TRBJ1-6; a possible D gene is TRBD1 (6 bases). The origin of this receptor is a woman aged 25 to 39 with COVID-19, enrolled during active disease. CDR3 sequence: CASSPGGAGDNSPLHF. In DNA, the CDR3 is TGCGCCAGCAGCCCGGGGGGGGCCGGCGATAATTCACCCCTCCACTTT. The variable domain in full, completed from reference TRBV5-1 and TRBJ1-6, reads KAGVTQTPRYLIKTRGQQVTLSCSPISGHRSVSWYQQTPGQGLQFLFEYFSETQRNKGNFPGRFSGRQFSNSRSEMNVSTLELGDSALYLCASSPGGAGDNSPLHFGNGTRLTVT.